These 21 T cell receptor beta chains originate from one sample sequenced in a study of graft-versus-host responses after intestinal transplantation. For these receptors, no antigen is known. Measured with immunoSEQ multiplex PCR; TCRdb has only the in-frame clones, and not every one. The data hold tens of thousands of clones, with 91% observed a single time. The source was unstimulated CD4+ T cells sorted from spleen or lymph node cells, collected before intestinal transplant. These receptors all stem from a human donor who received an intestinal transplant.

This clone was seen just once. This chain joins TRBV7-2 and TRBJ2-2, with 7 bases fitting TRBD1. V gave up 5 bases and J gave up 3 bases; unmatched junction bases: 6. CDR1 and CDR2 from the germline V gene are SGHTA and FQGNSA. The length of the CDR3 is 15 residues. DNA of the CDR3: TGTGCCAGCAGCCCTCGGGACAGCTACACCGGGGAGCTGTTTTTT. Translating gives CASSPRDSYTGELFF.

The chain employs TRBV6-1 and TRBJ1-2; the D gene is possibly TRBD1 (5 bases). The CDR3 runs to 15 residues. Looked up from germline, CDR1 is MNHNS and CDR2 is SASEGT. Trimming pared 0 bases from V and 4 bases from J, leaving 12 bases between. CDR3 coding DNA: TGTGCCAGCAGTGAAGCGCTTCGACAGTTCTATGGCTACACCTTC. As protein: CASSEALRQFYGYTF.

This clone was seen a few times. V is TRBV6-6 and J is TRBJ1-2; no definite D call. The CDR3 consists of 13 residues. V was trimmed by 5 bases and J by 7 bases, leaving 14 bases between them. Germline CDR1 MNHNY, CDR2 SVGAGI (reference sequence). CDR3 bases: TGTGCCAGCAGTCGAGGGATCGGGTCTGGCTACACCTTC. Its protein is CASSRGIGSGYTF.

The J gene is TRBJ1-5, the V gene TRBV18, with D perhaps TRBD1 (5 bases). Trimming removed 3 bases at V and 7 bases at J, with 13 bases between. Germline CDR1 is KGHSH and CDR2 is LQKENI. This CDR3 is 14 amino acids long. The CDR3 nucleotides are TGTGCCAGCTCACCGGCGGGGGTCAACCAGCCCCAGCATTTT. Translated: CASSPAGVNQPQHF.

V is TRBV29-1 and J is TRBJ2-2; 7 nucleotides line up with TRBD1. From germline, CDR1 is SQVTM and CDR2 ANQGSEA. With 5 bases clipped from V and 7 bases from J, the junction kept 10 bases outside the gene matches. The CDR3 consists of 14 residues. CDR3 in amino acids: CSVIEMGDSGELFF. The DNA for the CDR3 is TGCAGCGTTATCGAGATGGGGGACAGCGGGGAGCTGTTTTTT.

V gene TRBV7-2 combines with J gene TRBJ2-3; 8 bases match TRBD2. The CDR3 consists of 14 residues. Trimming removed 5 bases from V and 8 bases from J; junction bases left unmatched: 9. Germline V gives CDR1 SGHTA, CDR2 FQGNSA. CDR3 bases: TGTGCCAGCAGCCAACGTCCAGCGGGGGCTACGCAGTATTTT. Its protein is CASSQRPAGATQYF. Drawing the rest from reference TRBV7-2 and TRBJ2-3, the complete variable domain is GAGVSQSPSNKVTEKGKDVELRCDPISGHTALYWYRQSLGQGLEFLIYFQGNSAPDKSGLPSDRFSAERTGGSVSTLTIQRTQQEDSAVYLCASSQRPAGATQYFGPGTRLTVL.

The chain joins TRBV23-1 to TRBJ2-2; 12 positions match TRBD1. TRBV23-1 is given ORF status, its function remaining uncertain. After removal of 4 bases from V and 5 bases from J, the junction contained 11 bases not matched to a gene. The CDR3 has 18 residues. For the CDR3, the DNA is TGCGCCAGCAGTCGCTCCCGGGACAGGGGGCTCGTAACCGGGGAGCTGTTTTTT. Translation: CASSRSRDRGLVTGELFF.

This chain connects TRBV10-3 to TRBJ1-2, with D possibly TRBD1 on 6 matching bases. Trimming removed 7 bases from V and 5 bases from J, with 17 bases in between. CDR1 is ENHRY, CDR2 SYGVKD, per germline. The CDR3 extends over 14 amino acids. The CDR3 protein is CAITKQGLGYGYTF. DNA of the CDR3: TGTGCCATCACGAAGCAGGGGCTGGGGTATGGCTACACCTTC.

V is TRBV7-2 and J is TRBJ2-1; TRBD1 matches 8 bases. Germline V gene data show CDR1 as SGHTA and CDR2 as FQGNSA. With 4 bases clipped from V and 7 bases from J, the junction kept 9 bases outside the gene matches. The CDR3 spans 15 residues. The CDR3 sequence is CASSSLRGLANEQFF. The CDR3 DNA sequence: TGTGCCAGCAGCTCACTCAGGGGGCTGGCGAATGAGCAGTTCTTC.

The chain carries TRBV7-6 and TRBJ1-6, with 8 nucleotides matching TRBD1. Germline V gene sequence: CDR1 SGHVS, CDR2 FNYEAQ. The CDR3 contains 18 residues. The V segment lost 0 bases and the J segment 2 bases; nucleotides outside the gene matches: 6. This CDR3 is CASSLAHGTGPYNSPLHF. In nucleotides, the CDR3 is TGTGCCAGCAGCTTAGCGCACGGGACAGGACCCTATAATTCACCCCTCCACTTT.

The chain joins TRBV15 to TRBJ2-7; TRBD2 matches at 7 bases. Germline-derived CDR1 and CDR2 are LNHNV and YYDKDF (reference sequence). The CDR3 spans 13 residues. Trimming took 0 bases from V and 7 from J; bases not matched to a gene: 3. DNA of the CDR3: TGTGCCACCAGCAGAGATCGCGGGGGAGAGCAGTACTTC. Translating gives CATSRDRGGEQYF.

The chain carries TRBV7-2 and TRBJ1-1, with D perhaps matching TRBD1 (6 bases). Germline CDR1 reads SGHTA; CDR2 reads FQGNSA. The CDR3 is 15 residues long. Trimming shortened V by 0 bases and J by 0 bases, and 8 bases separated the two germline ends. The chain's CDR3 is CASSLATGMNTEAFF. The CDR3 DNA sequence: TGTGCCAGCAGCTTAGCGACAGGAATGAACACTGAAGCTTTCTTT.

The rearrangement joins TRBV7-8 to TRBJ2-7; D might be TRBD2 (6 bases). This CDR3 comprises 12 residues. Deletions cut 4 bases from V and 6 bases from J, with 10 bases between. Germline V gene lookup returns CDR1 SGHVS and CDR2 FQNEAQ. DNA of the CDR3: TGTGCCAGCAGCTCTTATAGCGGCGAGCAGTACTTC. Its protein is CASSSYSGEQYF.

This rearrangement joins TRBV7-2 to TRBJ1-1, with TRBD1 as a possible D gene (5 bases). Germline lookup yields CDR1 SGHTA and CDR2 FQGNSA. V was cut by 4 bases and J by 0 bases, with 12 bases left in between. The CDR3 consists of 15 residues. This CDR3 is CASSSRDWMNTEAFF. DNA for the CDR3: TGTGCCAGCAGCTCCCGGGACTGGATGAACACTGAAGCTTTCTTT.

The chain joins TRBV19 to TRBJ2-7, with 8 bases identical to TRBD2. Germline trimming cut 7 bases from V and 2 bases from J; bases unmatched to any gene: 16. CDR3 length equals 17 residues. Germline V lookup: CDR1 LNHDA, CDR2 SQIVND (reference sequence). The CDR3 here is CASTPSAGGAETYEQYF. The CDR3 DNA follows: TGTGCCAGTACCCCTTCCGCCGGGGGGGCCGAAACCTACGAGCAGTACTTC.

This clone has more than one count but fewer than ten. V and J are TRBV6-6 and TRBJ1-3; TRBD1 matches 8 bases. V shed 6 bases, J shed 2 bases, and the junction held 6 bases outside the gene matches. The CDR3 runs 15 residues. Germline values: CDR1 MNHNY, CDR2 SVGAGI (reference sequence). The CDR3 reads CASRTGTGAGNTIYF. In DNA, the CDR3 is TGTGCCAGCAGAACCGGGACAGGTGCTGGAAACACCATATATTTT.

This chain uses TRBV11-2 with TRBJ1-2; 7 bases agree with TRBD1. CDR1 SGHAT and CDR2 FQNNGV come from the germline V gene. V lost 4 bases and J lost 8; bases outside the gene matches: 19. This CDR3 has 17 residues. The CDR3 here is CASSSIRTGLGGGGYTF. CDR3 coding DNA: TGTGCCAGCAGCTCGATCCGGACAGGCCTAGGAGGAGGCGGCTACACCTTC.

This clone was seen only once. Mismatch with germline at one junction end may stem from a read error. This chain joins TRBV5-1 and TRBJ1-2; TRBD1 might be the D (5 bases). Germline loops: CDR1 SGHRS, CDR2 YFSETQ. The CDR3 runs 15 residues. For the CDR3, the DNA is TGCGCCAGCACCCCACAACCGGCAGGGATGAATGGCTACGCCTTC. Its translation is CASTPQPAGMNGYAF.

This clone showed up just a few times. The genes are TRBV2 and TRBJ1-1; D call uncertain. Looked up from germline, CDR1 is SNHLY and CDR2 is FYNNEI. This CDR3 is built from 13 residues. Between the trimmed V and J ends, which lost 3 bases and 7 bases, there was a span of 12 bases. The CDR3 DNA reads as TGTGCCAGCAGTGAGATTGTCGGGAGTGAAGCTTTCTTT. Protein: CASSEIVGSEAFF.

This clone was detected a few times. V usage is TRBV4-3 and J usage is TRBJ2-3; 10 nucleotides agree with TRBD2. This CDR3 region has 16 residues. Unmatched junction bases numbered 6, after V lost 0 bases and J lost 6 bases. Germline lookup yields CDR1 LGHNA and CDR2 YSLEER. CDR3 nucleotides: TGCGCCAGCAGCCAAGATAGCGGGGGGAGGGGGGATACGCAGTATTTT. It translates to CASSQDSGGRGDTQYF.

A single count supports this clone. The chain is built from TRBV19 and TRBJ2-7; D gene uncertain. V gave up 1 base and J gave up 3 bases, with 7 bases separating them. Germline V gives CDR1 LNHDA, CDR2 SQIVND (reference sequence). The CDR3 extends over 13 amino acids. CDR3 in amino acids: CASSIANFYEQYF. In DNA form, the CDR3 reads TGTGCCAGTAGTATAGCCAACTTCTACGAGCAGTACTTC.